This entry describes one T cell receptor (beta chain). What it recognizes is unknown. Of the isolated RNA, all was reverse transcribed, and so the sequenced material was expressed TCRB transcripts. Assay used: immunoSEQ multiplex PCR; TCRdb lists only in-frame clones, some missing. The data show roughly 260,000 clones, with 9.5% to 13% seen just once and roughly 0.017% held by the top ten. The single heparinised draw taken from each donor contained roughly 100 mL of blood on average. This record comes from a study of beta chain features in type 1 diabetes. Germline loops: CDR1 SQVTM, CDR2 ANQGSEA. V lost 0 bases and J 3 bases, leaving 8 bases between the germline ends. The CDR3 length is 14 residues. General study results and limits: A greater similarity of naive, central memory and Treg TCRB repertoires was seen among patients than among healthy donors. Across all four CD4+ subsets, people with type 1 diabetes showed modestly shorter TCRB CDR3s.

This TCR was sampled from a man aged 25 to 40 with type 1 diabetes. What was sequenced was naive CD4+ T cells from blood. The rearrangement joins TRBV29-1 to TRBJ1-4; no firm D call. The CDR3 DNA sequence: TGCAGCGTTGAAGACATAGCCGCTAATGAAAAACTGTTTTTT. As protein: CSVEDIAANEKLFF.